The 18 T cell receptor beta chains in this list originate from one sample, sequenced in a study of somatic mutations in cytotoxic T cells in rheumatoid arthritis. Data came from immunoSEQ multiplex PCR; TCRdb stores just in-frame clones and leaves some out. The sample carries nearly 20,000 clones, 80% to 90% recorded once. What was sequenced was CD8+ T cells sorted from blood. The receptors derive from a man aged 40-49 years in good health.

The chain uses TRBV27 and TRBJ1-5; D is unclear. Per germline, CDR1 MNHEY and CDR2 SMNVEV (reference sequence). V shed 2 bases and J shed 0 bases, with 11 bases lying between them. The CDR3 contains 16 residues. CDR3 sequence (DNA): TGTGCCAGCAGTTTAAAGACCCTAAATAGCAATCAGCCCCAGCATTTT. It codes for CASSLKTLNSNQPQHF.

This clone was detected only once. The rearrangement joins TRBV30 to TRBJ2-2; the match to TRBD1 covers 8 bases. CDR1 and CDR2 from the germline V gene are GTSNPN and SVGIG (reference sequence). This CDR3 comprises 12 residues. The J segment lost 6 bases and the V segment lost 3 bases, leaving 0 bases of the junction unmatched. This CDR3 reads CAWRTGAGELFF. CDR3 DNA sequence: TGTGCCTGGAGGACAGGGGCCGGGGAGCTGTTTTTT. The variable domain in full, completed from reference TRBV30 and TRBJ2-2, reads SQTIHQWPATLVQPVGSPLSLECTVEGTSNPNLYWYRQAAGRGLQLLFYSVGIGQISSEVPQNLSASRPQDRQFILSSKKLLLSDSGFYLCAWRTGAGELFFGEGSRLTVL.

The chain has TRBV9 and TRBJ2-7, with TRBD2 matching over 7 bases. Germline V gives CDR1 SGDLS, CDR2 YYNGEE. The CDR3 loop spans 15 amino acids. Trimming removed 2 bases from V and 2 bases from J; junction bases left unmatched: 7. Here the CDR3 reads CASSVATGTTYEQYF. As DNA, the CDR3 is TGTGCCAGCAGCGTCGCCACCGGGACTACCTACGAGCAGTACTTC.

The rearrangement links TRBV19 to TRBJ1-5; D not certain. The CDR3 runs to 12 residues. The germline CDR1 and CDR2 sequences are LNHDA and SQIVND (reference sequence). Trimming stripped 10 bases from V and 0 bases from J, with 7 bases between. DNA for the CDR3: TGTGCCACCAAGTATAGCAATCAGCCCCAGCATTTT. Its protein product is CATKYSNQPQHF.

The CDR3 bases are TGTGCCAGCACCAGAGGTTGGGACAGGCACTACGAGCAGTACTTC. Its protein is CASTRGWDRHYEQYF. The rearrangement links TRBV28 to TRBJ2-7, with TRBD1 identical over 8 bases. The CDR3 sequence is 15 residues long. Germline CDR1 is MDHEN and CDR2 is SYDVKM. V shed 7 bases, J shed 3 bases, and the junction held 11 bases outside the gene matches.

V gene TRBV6-6 combines with J gene TRBJ1-1; 10 bases agree with TRBD1. This CDR3 is built from 15 residues. Germline assignment: CDR1 MNHNY and CDR2 SVGAGI (reference sequence). V shed 5 bases, J shed 0 bases, and the junction held 3 bases outside the gene matches. Written as DNA, the CDR3 is TGTGCCAGCAGTCGACAGGGGGCGATGAACACTGAAGCTTTCTTT. Translated, it gives CASSRQGAMNTEAFF.

For the CDR3, the DNA is TGTGCCAGCAGCGTAGAGGGCGGGATTAACAATGAGCAGTTCTTC. Its translation is CASSVEGGINNEQFF. The V gene is TRBV9, the J gene TRBJ2-1, with a possible D match to TRBD2 (6 bases). CDR1 and CDR2 (germline): SGDLS, YYNGEE. The CDR3 runs to 15 residues. The ends were cut back, 0 bases at V and 5 bases at J, with 12 bases in the middle.

The chain joins TRBV5-4 to TRBJ2-1; maybe TRBD2 (6 bases). Looked up from germline, CDR1 is SGHNT and CDR2 is YYREEE (reference sequence). CDR3 length: 15 amino acids. V lost 5 bases and J lost 6, with 18 bases in between. The CDR3, as DNA: TGTGCCAGCAGACCCCCCCGGGGACTCCCCAATGAGCAGTTCTTC. Translated, it gives CASRPPRGLPNEQFF.

The V gene is TRBV23-1, the J gene TRBJ2-7, with D hard to call. TRBV23-1 is sorted into the ORF group, with uncertain function. The CDR3 is made up of 16 amino acids. Trimming stripped 2 bases from V and 2 bases from J, with 16 bases between. CDR3 sequence: CASSQIELRTTYEQYF. CDR3 DNA: TGCGCCAGCAGTCAAATCGAACTACGTACTACCTACGAGCAGTACTTC.

J is TRBJ2-5 and V is TRBV19, with D uncertain. The assigned J gene may be wrong: the sequence end matches TRBJ2-7 better. Germline V lookup: CDR1 LNHDA, CDR2 SQIVND (reference sequence). CDR3 length: 14 residues. CDR3 coding DNA: TGTGCCAGTAGTATAGCCCCGGGCTCCTACGAGCAGTACTTC. As protein: CASSIAPGSYEQYF.

V gene TRBV11-3 combines with J gene TRBJ2-1; no reliable D call. CDR1 is SGHNT and CDR2 is YENEEA in the germline V gene. CDR3 length equals 13 residues. Trimming stripped 4 bases from V and 3 bases from J, with 7 bases between. The DNA for the CDR3 is TGTGCCAGCAGCTCCAGTTACTACAATGAGCAGTTCTTC. It specifies CASSSSYYNEQFF.

This clone was seen only once. The chain has TRBV5-4 and TRBJ2-5, with a tentative D call TRBD2 (6 bases). This CDR3 is 14 amino acids long. The V and J ends lost 0 bases and 9 bases respectively, with 15 bases between them. Germline CDR1 reads SGHNT; CDR2 reads YYREEE (reference sequence). The CDR3 bases are TGTGCCAGCAGCTTGGTACTAGCCGCGGCGCCCCAGTACTTC. Its protein product is CASSLVLAAAPQYF.

The J gene is TRBJ1-1, the V gene TRBV29-1; D unclear. Germline loops: CDR1 SQVTM, CDR2 ANQGSEA. The CDR3 covers 13 residues. V was cut by 4 bases and J by 3 bases, with 12 bases left in between. CDR3 region: CSVVKGSDTEAFF. The CDR3 bases are TGCAGCGTTGTTAAGGGATCGGACACTGAAGCTTTCTTT.

The rearrangement uses TRBV4-3 and TRBJ2-7; maybe TRBD2 (6 bases). The CDR3 is made up of 17 amino acids. The V gene's germline CDR1 is LGHNA and CDR2 YSLEER. The V gene lost 0 bases and the J gene lost 2 bases, with 17 bases spanning the gap. DNA of the CDR3: TGCGCCAGCAGCCAAGATCTCTCGGGGACTGGGACCTACGAGCAGTACTTC. Translation: CASSQDLSGTGTYEQYF.

V and J are TRBV19 and TRBJ2-3; D possibly corresponds to TRBD1 (6 bases). V lost 6 bases and J 4 bases, leaving 11 bases between the germline ends. Germline V CDR1 and CDR2: LNHDA, SQIVND (reference sequence). This CDR3 is 13 amino acids long. CDR3 DNA sequence: TGTGCCAGTAGGGACAGTGGATCAGATACGCAGTATTTT. This codes for CASRDSGSDTQYF.

The chain uses TRBV7-9 and TRBJ2-7; the match to TRBD1 covers 9 bases. The length of the CDR3 is 15 residues. Germline CDR1 is SEHNR and CDR2 is FQNEAQ (reference sequence). V was pared by 3 bases and J by 4 bases, with 7 bases of the junction left unmatched. In nucleotides, the CDR3 is TGTGCCAGCAGCTTGGGGGGAGGGACAGGGTACGAGCAGTACTTC. Translated: CASSLGGGTGYEQYF. Together with reference TRBV7-9 and TRBJ2-7, the CDR3 gives the full variable domain: DTGVSQNPRHKITKRGQNVTFRCDPISEHNRLYWYRQTLGQGPEFLTYFQNEAQLEKSRLLSDRFSAERPKGSFSTLEIQRTEQGDSAMYLCASSLGGGTGYEQYFGPGTRLTVT.

V gene TRBV2 combines with J gene TRBJ2-5; D call uncertain. V lost 8 bases to trimming and J lost 5 bases, with 9 bases between them. Germline-derived CDR1 and CDR2 are SNHLY and FYNNEI. This CDR3 spans 11 amino acids. Here the CDR3 reads CASGEAETQYF. DNA for the CDR3: TGTGCCAGCGGAGAAGCGGAGACCCAGTACTTC.

V is TRBV27 and J is TRBJ2-5, with D tentatively TRBD2 (5 bases). The CDR3 totals 14 residues. Per germline, CDR1 MNHEY and CDR2 SMNVEV (reference sequence). V lost 4 bases to trimming and J lost 0 bases, with 9 bases between them. The DNA for the CDR3 is TGTGCCAGCAGTTCCCCGCGGGACCAAGAGACCCAGTACTTC. Encoded protein: CASSSPRDQETQYF.